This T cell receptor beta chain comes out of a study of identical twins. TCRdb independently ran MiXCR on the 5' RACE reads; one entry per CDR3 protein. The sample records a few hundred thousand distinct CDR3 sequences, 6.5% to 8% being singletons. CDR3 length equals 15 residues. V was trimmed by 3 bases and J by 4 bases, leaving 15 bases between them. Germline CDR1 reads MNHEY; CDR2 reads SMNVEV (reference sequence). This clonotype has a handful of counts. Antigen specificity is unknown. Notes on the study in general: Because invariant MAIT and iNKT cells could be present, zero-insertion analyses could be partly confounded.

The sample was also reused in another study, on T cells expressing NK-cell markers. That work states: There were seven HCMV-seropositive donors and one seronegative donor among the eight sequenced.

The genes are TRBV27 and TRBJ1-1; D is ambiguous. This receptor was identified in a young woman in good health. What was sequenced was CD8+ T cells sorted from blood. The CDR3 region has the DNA TGTGCCAGCAGTTTGGGCACCCTGGGAGGCACTGAAGCTTTCTTT. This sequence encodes CASSLGTLGGTEAFF.